Listed below are T cell receptor beta chains from one sample, sequenced in a study of blood T cell repertoires in COVID-19. The repertoire was sequenced with immunoSEQ multiplex PCR; TCRdb's copy has only in-frame clones and lacks some. The data contain around 360,000 clones, around 87% of them seen just once; the ten biggest clones take up about 10%. Sequencing used peripheral blood. Receptors were obtained from a woman aged 30 to 39 with COVID-19, enrolled during active disease. Each CDR3 is given with its conserved first and last residue. D genes are given only for firm matches. Some rows have no size entry. The others give once, few or many, or a class for an expanded clone.

D gene	V gene	clone size	J gene	CDR3 protein	CDR3 DNA
NA	TRBV29-1	NA	TRBJ2-7	CSVEQTGGGEQYF	TGCAGCGTTGAGCAGACAGGAGGTGGGGAGCAGTACTTC
TRBD1	TRBV5-4	NA	TRBJ1-6	CASSSNRQGGNSPLHF	TGTGCCAGCAGCTCAAATCGACAGGGTGGTAATTCACCCCTCCACTTT
NA	TRBV5-1	few	TRBJ1-2	CASSLRGNGYTF	TGCGCCAGCAGCTTACGGGGTAATGGCTACACCTTC
NA	TRBV3-1/TRBV3-2	few	TRBJ1-4	CASSQLVEEGEKLFF	TGTGCCAGCAGCCAATTGGTGGAGGAGGGGGAAAAACTGTTTTTT
NA	TRBV18	NA	TRBJ2-1	CASSPPGTPIYNEQFF	TGTGCCAGCTCACCACCCGGGACTCCCATATACAATGAGCAGTTCTTC
NA	TRBV19	once	TRBJ2-5	CASSRTPNPDGETQYF	TGTGCCAGTAGTAGGACTCCCAACCCGGACGGGGAGACCCAGTACTTC
TRBD1	TRBV19	many	TRBJ1-1	CASSFYRGGTEAFF	TGTGCCAGTAGTTTCTACAGGGGAGGTACTGAAGCTTTCTTT
NA	TRBV14	NA	TRBJ2-7	CASSVSPYEQYF	TGTGCCAGCAGCGTAAGCCCCTACGAGCAGTACTTC
NA	TRBV19	once	TRBJ2-1	CASSIPGSYNEQFF	TGTGCCAGTAGTATTCCCGGGTCCTACAATGAGCAGTTCTTC
NA	TRBV6-1	NA	TRBJ2-3	CASSERGTFSTDTQYF	TGTGCCAGCAGTGAAAGGGGAACCTTTAGCACAGATACGCAGTATTTT
TRBD2	TRBV6-6	NA	TRBJ2-1	CASGMGARLAGYEQFF	TGTGCCAGCGGGATGGGGGCCCGACTAGCGGGTTATGAGCAGTTCTTC
TRBD1	TRBV5-4	NA	TRBJ2-1	CASSRTGTGVYEQFF	TGTGCCAGCAGCCGGACCGGGACAGGGGTGTATGAGCAGTTCTTC
NA	TRBV4-3	NA	TRBJ1-5	CASSQDSGGWQPQHF	TGCGCCAGCAGCCAAGATTCGGGGGGCTGGCAGCCCCAGCATTTT
TRBD2	TRBV2	once	TRBJ2-2	CASGSGRSTGELFF	TGTGCCAGCGGAAGCGGGAGGAGCACCGGGGAGCTGTTTTTT
TRBD2	TRBV6-5	NA	TRBJ2-7	CASSKTSGNQYEQYF	TGTGCCAGCAGTAAGACTAGCGGGAACCAGTACGAGCAGTACTTC
NA	TRBV6-5	few	TRBJ1-1	CASSRSLNTEAFF	TGTGCCAGCAGTCGGTCACTGAACACTGAAGCTTTCTTT
TRBD1	TRBV7-8	few	TRBJ1-1	CASSKDRRAEAFF	TGTGCCAGCAGCAAGGACAGGCGGGCTGAAGCTTTCTTT
TRBD1	TRBV24-1	NA	TRBJ2-7	CATSYKRQGNHEQYF	TGTGCCACCAGTTATAAACGACAGGGTAACCACGAGCAGTACTTC
TRBD1	TRBV5-1	NA	TRBJ2-7	CASSSGTDYEQYF	TGCGCCAGCAGCTCCGGGACAGACTACGAGCAGTACTTC
NA	TRBV3-1/TRBV3-2	NA	TRBJ2-7	CASSQDWGVSYEQYF	TGTGCCAGCAGCCAAGATTGGGGGGTCTCCTACGAGCAGTACTTC
TRBD1	TRBV19	NA	TRBJ1-2	CASTQTGVNYGYTF	TGTGCCAGTACCCAGACAGGGGTCAACTATGGCTACACCTTC
TRBD2	TRBV14	NA	TRBJ2-7	CASSLTSGIYEQYF	TGTGCCAGCAGCCTGACTAGCGGAATCTACGAGCAGTACTTC
TRBD1	TRBV27	NA	TRBJ1-1	CASSAETGATEAFF	TGTGCCAGCAGCGCCGAGACAGGGGCGACTGAAGCTTTCTTT
TRBD2	TRBV9	NA	TRBJ2-1	CASSVLAGPYNEQFF	TGTGCCAGCAGCGTACTAGCGGGCCCCTACAATGAGCAGTTCTTC
TRBD1	TRBV15	NA	TRBJ1-1	CATSSPGQGRMNTEAFF	TGTGCCACCAGCAGCCCGGGACAGGGCAGAATGAACACTGAAGCTTTCTTT
NA	TRBV15	few	TRBJ1-5	CATSRAPGIDGQPQHF	TGTGCCACCAGCAGAGCGCCCGGTATTGACGGGCAGCCCCAGCATTTT
TRBD1	TRBV30	NA	TRBJ2-5	CAWSPDRVQETQYF	TGTGCCTGGAGTCCTGACAGGGTCCAAGAGACCCAGTACTTC
TRBD2	TRBV7-2	NA	TRBJ2-1	CASSPRHLSGGNEQFF	TGTGCCAGCAGCCCCCGACACCTCAGCGGGGGCAATGAGCAGTTCTTC
NA	TRBV7-9	NA	TRBJ1-2	CASSLEEGNYGYTF	TGTGCCAGCAGCTTAGAGGAGGGGAACTATGGCTACACCTTC
NA	TRBV7-3	NA	TRBJ1-1	CASSLGNIGGTEAFF	TGTGCCAGCAGCTTAGGGAACATTGGAGGAACTGAAGCTTTCTTT
NA	TRBV7-3	NA	TRBJ2-7	CASSLTSHEQYF	TGTGCCAGCAGCTTAACTAGCCACGAGCAGTACTTC
NA	TRBV5-1	NA	TRBJ1-1	CASSWGFRFTEAFF	TGCGCCAGCAGCTGGGGCTTCCGTTTCACTGAAGCTTTCTTT
TRBD1	TRBV7-8	once	TRBJ2-6	CASSPRQGRLSGANVLTF	TGTGCCAGCAGCCCTCGACAGGGGCGCCTTTCTGGGGCCAACGTCCTGACTTTC
NA	TRBV7-9	NA	TRBJ1-3	CASSLRLGSADPGNTIYF	TGTGCCAGCAGCTTACGGCTCGGGTCCGCTGATCCTGGAAACACCATATATTTT
TRBD1	TRBV9	NA	TRBJ2-5	CASSPGQGAYGQETQYF	TGTGCCAGCAGCCCCGGACAGGGGGCCTACGGGCAAGAGACCCAGTACTTC
TRBD2	TRBV7-9	once	TRBJ2-7	CASSPVASGRAPLSYEQYF	TGTGCCAGCAGCCCAGTGGCTAGCGGGAGGGCCCCCCTCTCCTACGAGCAGTACTTC
TRBD1	TRBV2	NA	TRBJ1-5	CASQSDRGSNQPQHF	TGTGCCAGCCAGTCTGACAGGGGTAGCAATCAGCCCCAGCATTTT
NA	TRBV11-3	NA	TRBJ2-7	CASSLQNSYEQYF	TGTGCCAGCAGCTTACAAAACTCCTACGAGCAGTACTTC
TRBD2	TRBV6-5	NA	TRBJ2-5	CASLGAGAQETQYF	TGTGCCAGTTTGGGCGCGGGAGCTCAAGAGACCCAGTACTTC
NA	TRBV9	NA	TRBJ2-7	CVGETYEQYF	TGTGTCGGGGAAACCTACGAGCAGTACTTC
NA	TRBV6-5	NA	TRBJ1-5	CASSYSRQGNQPQHF	TGTGCCAGCAGTTACTCTCGACAGGGCAATCAGCCCCAGCATTTT
TRBD1	TRBV18	NA	TRBJ1-1	CASSPKGANTEAFF	TGTGCCAGCTCACCGAAGGGGGCGAACACTGAAGCTTTCTTT
NA	TRBV30	NA	TRBJ2-5	CAGAGEETQYF	TGTGCCGGGGCCGGGGAAGAGACCCAGTACTTC
NA	TRBV28	NA	TRBJ1-2	CASSFSTDYGYTF	TGTGCCAGCAGTTTTAGTACGGACTATGGCTACACCTTC
TRBD1	TRBV5-5	NA	TRBJ2-7	CASSPGQEVSYEQYF	TGTGCCAGCAGCCCGGGACAGGAGGTAAGCTACGAGCAGTACTTC
NA	TRBV10-3	NA	TRBJ1-6	CAISAVQGMSNSPLHF	TGTGCCATCAGTGCGGTTCAGGGGATGTCGAATTCACCCCTCCACTTT
TRBD1	TRBV10-2	NA	TRBJ2-7	CASSGGYEQYF	TGCGCCAGCTCAGGGGGCTACGAGCAGTACTTC
TRBD1	TRBV24-1	NA	TRBJ2-1	CATKDRGYNEQFF	TGTGCCACCAAGGACAGGGGGTACAATGAGCAGTTCTTC
TRBD1	TRBV7-9	NA	TRBJ2-7	CASSLTGTGYYEQYF	TGTGCCAGCAGCTTAACCGGGACAGGGTACTACGAGCAGTACTTC
NA	TRBV6-5	few	TRBJ2-7	CASSYRLRERQYF	TGTGCCAGCAGTTACAGACTTCGGGAGCGGCAGTACTTC